The following is a T cell receptor beta chain sequence with its context. Its antigen is as yet unknown. Per the germline V gene, CDR1 is SGHRS and CDR2 is YFSETQ. After removal of 2 bases from V and 6 bases from J, the junction contained 10 bases not matched to a gene. CDR3 size: 16 residues. This sample is part of a study of shared clonotypes between healthy human individuals. General study findings and limits: Across a few donors, naive CD4 shared roughly 5.2%, naive CD8 less than 4%, memory CD4 about 2.5%, memory CD8 around 0.42%.

Sorted-subset replicate PCRs used around 220 ng DNA, some 31,000 T cell genomes. Only in-frame clones appear in the TCRdb table, and some are missing; sequencing was by immunoSEQ multiplex PCR. The data hold about 1 million clones, with under 80% observed a single time. The gene calls are TRBV5-1 and TRBJ2-1, with 8 bases fitting TRBD2. This TCR was sampled from a man aged 18 to 35 in good health. The specimen sequenced was memory CD4+ T cells sorted from blood. Described subset: CD45RA-negative fraction. CDR3 residues: CASSLPGLVGLNEQFF. The CDR3 region has the DNA TGCGCCAGCAGCTTACCGGGACTAGTGGGACTCAATGAGCAGTTCTTC.